The 29 T cell receptor beta chains below come from one sample, sequenced in a study of a mutant IDH1 vaccine in newly diagnosed glioma. Only in-frame clones appear in the TCRdb table, and some are missing; sequencing was by immunoSEQ multiplex PCR. Seen here are about 32,000 clones, under 85% observed once, and the top ten hold about 9.3%. Time point denoted: week 35, safety follow-up. The vaccine gave 300 ug of a 20-mer mutant IDH1 peptide subcutaneously per dose. No antigen has been assigned to these receptors. This specimen was PBMCs, taken from a glioma patient whose treatment included an IDH1 peptide vaccine. The origin of the receptors is a woman younger than 45 with glioma. Some clones in this sample may be carry-over from other donors' samples.

This chain uses TRBV5-8 with TRBJ2-2; no clear D. Trimming left V 6 bases short and J 6 bases short, with 9 bases between. This CDR3 spans 12 amino acids. Germline V gene data show CDR1 as SGHTS and CDR2 as YDEGEE. Here the CDR3 reads CASTPRSGELFF. The CDR3 bases are TGTGCCAGCACCCCGCGATCCGGGGAGCTGTTTTTT.

The genes are TRBV9 and TRBJ1-1, with a weak D call TRBD1 (5 bases). V shed 4 bases and J shed 0 bases, with 10 bases lying between them. The germline V gene has CDR1 SGDLS and CDR2 YYNGEE. The CDR3 has 14 amino acids. CDR3 residues: CASSWTDMNTEAFF. CDR3 in DNA: TGTGCCAGCAGCTGGACGGACATGAACACTGAAGCTTTCTTT.

This chain links TRBV9 with TRBJ2-1, with TRBD2 identical over 13 bases. The V segment lost 0 bases and the J segment 5 bases; nucleotides outside the gene matches: 2. CDR3 length: 16 residues. The V gene's germline CDR1 is SGDLS and CDR2 YYNGEE. CDR3 sequence: CASSVATSGRDNEQFF. The CDR3 region has the DNA TGTGCCAGCAGCGTAGCTACTAGCGGGAGGGACAATGAGCAGTTCTTC.

This clone was seen more than once but under ten times. The DNA of the CDR3 is TGTGCCAGTAGTAGGCGTACGGAAGCTTTCTTT. Translation: CASSRRTEAFF. J is TRBJ1-1 and V is TRBV19; D is uncertain. This CDR3 has 11 amino acids. Between the trimmed V and J ends, which lost 4 bases and 8 bases, there was a span of 8 bases. Germline loops: CDR1 LNHDA, CDR2 SQIVND (reference sequence).

This sequence joins TRBV4-1 and TRBJ2-7; D not certain. The CDR3 is 12 residues long. V lost 0 bases, J lost 6 bases, and 6 bases lay in between. The germline CDR1 and CDR2 sequences are MGHRA and YSYEKL. The CDR3 reads CASSQDEGEQYF. The CDR3 DNA reads as TGCGCCAGCAGCCAAGACGAAGGCGAGCAGTACTTC.

This clone qualifies as medium-sized. The V call is TRBV30, the J call TRBJ1-4; tentative D call: TRBD1 (5 bases). Trimming removed 4 bases at V and 1 base at J, with 7 bases between. The CDR3 consists of 13 residues. Germline CDR1 reads GTSNPN; CDR2 reads SVGIG (reference sequence). CDR3 in amino acids: CAWTRGTNEKLFF. CDR3 nucleotides: TGTGCCTGGACGAGGGGAACTAATGAAAAACTGTTTTTT.

The chain couples TRBV7-9 to TRBJ1-1, with a weak D call TRBD1 (5 bases). V shed 4 bases and J shed 1 base, with 13 bases lying between them. This CDR3 contains 15 residues. The germline gives CDR1 SEHNR, CDR2 FQNEAQ (reference sequence). CDR3 DNA: TGTGCCAGCAGCTCGGGGGGGACGAAGAACACTGAAGCTTTCTTT. Amino acids: CASSSGGTKNTEAFF.

This clone is judged medium-sized. The V gene is TRBV6-5, the J gene TRBJ1-2, with TRBD1 identical over 9 bases. CDR3 size: 15 residues. With 4 bases clipped from V and 5 bases from J, the junction kept 8 bases outside the gene matches. The germline V gene has CDR1 MNHEY and CDR2 SVGAGI. CDR3 sequence reads: CASSSRTGVGYGYTF. The CDR3, as DNA: TGTGCCAGCAGTTCACGGACAGGGGTGGGATATGGCTACACCTTC.

This clone has more than one count but fewer than ten. The chain recombines TRBV10-3 with TRBJ1-2; D uncertain. With 0 bases removed from V and 7 bases from J, the gap between germline ends came to 3 bases. CDR3 length equals 11 residues. The germline CDR1 and CDR2 sequences are ENHRY and SYGVKD. The CDR3 DNA reads as TGTGCCATCAGTGAGTCGAGTGGCTACACCTTC. It is translated as CAISESSGYTF.

The rearrangement uses TRBV9 and TRBJ2-3; D is unclear. The V gene's germline CDR1 is SGDLS and CDR2 YYNGEE. V was cut by 3 bases and J by 0 bases, with 8 bases left in between. This CDR3 region has 14 residues. The CDR3 bases are TGTGCCAGCAGCGAGCAGACTAGCACAGATACGCAGTATTTT. Translating gives CASSEQTSTDTQYF.

The rearrangement joins TRBV6-5 to TRBJ2-2; D may correspond to TRBD1 or TRBD2 (5 bases each). The CDR3 has 15 amino acids. The V gene lost 5 bases and the J gene lost 4 bases, with 14 bases spanning the gap. CDR1 is MNHEY and CDR2 is SVGAGI in the germline V gene. This CDR3 reads CASSPGTLGTGELFF. Here the CDR3 DNA reads TGTGCCAGCAGTCCTGGGACCCTGGGCACCGGGGAGCTGTTTTTT.

The V and J genes are TRBV6-6 and TRBJ1-5; possibly TRBD1 for D (6 bases). Trimming cost V 4 bases and J 7 bases, with 8 bases left between them. CDR1 and CDR2 from the germline V gene are MNHNY and SVGAGI (reference sequence). The CDR3 is made up of 12 amino acids. The CDR3 protein is CASSSGGQPQHF. The CDR3 DNA reads as TGTGCCAGCAGTTCGGGGGGCCAGCCCCAGCATTTT.

This clone has just one count. The V gene is TRBV5-1, the J gene TRBJ2-7; D unresolved. CDR1 is SGHRS, CDR2 YFSETQ, per germline. This CDR3 region has 11 residues. Trimming left V 4 bases short and J 5 bases short, with 7 bases between. CDR3 sequence (DNA): TGCGCCAGCAGCACTGCACACGAGCAGTACTTC. Its translation is CASSTAHEQYF. The variable domain in full, completed from reference TRBV5-1 and TRBJ2-7, reads KAGVTQTPRYLIKTRGQQVTLSCSPISGHRSVSWYQQTPGQGLQFLFEYFSETQRNKGNFPGRFSGRQFSNSRSEMNVSTLELGDSALYLCASSTAHEQYFGPGTRLTVT.

This clone was seen more than once but under ten times. The chain joins TRBV5-6 to TRBJ2-1; perhaps TRBD1 as D (5 bases). The ends were cut back, 4 bases at V and 9 bases at J, with 20 bases in the middle. The CDR3 contains 15 residues. Germline V gene lookup returns CDR1 SGHDT and CDR2 YYEEEE. In DNA, the CDR3 is TGTGCCAGCAGCCCCACCCTTGGTGGGGCAAGTGAGCAGTTCTTC. Protein: CASSPTLGGASEQFF.

This clone appeared a few times. The rearrangement joins TRBV7-4 to TRBJ1-5; D gene uncertain. Germline V gene lookup returns CDR1 SGHVT and CDR2 SQSDAQ. The length of the CDR3 is 15 residues. Trimming left V 1 base short and J 5 bases short, with 12 bases between. The CDR3 sequence is CASSLVTTSDQPQHF. DNA for the CDR3: TGTGCCAGCAGCTTAGTGACGACGAGCGATCAGCCCCAGCATTTT.

The chain is built from TRBV5-6 and TRBJ2-1; 13 bases match TRBD2. The CDR3 has 15 residues. V gave up 4 bases and J gave up 6 bases; unmatched junction bases: 4. CDR1 and CDR2 (germline): SGHDT, YYEEEE. This CDR3 is CASSPGTSGANEQFF. CDR3 nucleotides: TGTGCCAGCAGCCCTGGGACTAGCGGGGCCAATGAGCAGTTCTTC.

The chain joins TRBV11-2 to TRBJ2-2, with 9 bases matching TRBD1. The ends lost 5 bases at V and 2 bases at J; junction bases unmatched: 6. CDR1 is SGHAT and CDR2 is FQNNGV in the germline V gene. The CDR3 is 16 residues long. CDR3 residues: CASSRDRVGNTGELFF. In DNA, the CDR3 is TGTGCCAGCAGCCGGGACAGGGTGGGCAACACCGGGGAGCTGTTTTTT.

This rearrangement joins TRBV25-1 to TRBJ1-6; D not resolved. Trimming took off 6 bases at V and 2 bases at J, with 11 bases between the two ends. The CDR3 has 15 residues. CDR1 and CDR2 from the germline V gene are MGHDK and SYGVNS. In nucleotides, the CDR3 is TGTGCCAGCAGCAGTGTCGAAGCCTATAATTCACCCCTCCACTTT. Protein sequence: CASSSVEAYNSPLHF.

The gene calls are TRBV27 and TRBJ1-1; TRBD1 might be the D (5 bases). Trimming took off 5 bases at V and 5 bases at J, with 12 bases between the two ends. The CDR3 sequence is 13 residues long. Germline V gene data show CDR1 as MNHEY and CDR2 as SMNVEV (reference sequence). CDR3 amino acids: CASSPRVATEAFF. The CDR3 coding sequence is TGTGCCAGCAGTCCCAGGGTGGCAACTGAAGCTTTCTTT.

This sequence joins TRBV5-1 and TRBJ1-1, with a tentative D call TRBD1 (6 bases). Germline lookup yields CDR1 SGHRS and CDR2 YFSETQ. The length of the CDR3 is 11 residues. V lost 4 bases and J 8 bases, leaving 9 bases between the germline ends. CDR3 coding DNA: TGCGCCAGCAGCCTGGGGGCGGAAGCTTTCTTT. This encodes CASSLGAEAFF.

The chain recombines TRBV5-6 with TRBJ2-1; 8 bases line up with TRBD2. After removal of 6 bases from V and 5 bases from J, the junction contained 7 bases not matched to a gene. The germline CDR1 and CDR2 sequences are SGHDT and YYEEEE. The CDR3 is 14 residues long. The CDR3 DNA sequence: TGTGCCAGCATTCCCGGGGGGGGAAACAATGAGCAGTTCTTC. This encodes CASIPGGGNNEQFF.

J is TRBJ1-1 and V is TRBV4-1; D ambiguous. CDR3 length equals 15 residues. V was clipped by 0 bases and J by 11 bases, with 19 bases between them. Germline V gives CDR1 MGHRA, CDR2 YSYEKL. CDR3 bases: TGCGCCAGCAGCCAAGACCTTAAGGGCGGTTGGCGGGCTTTCTTT. Translating gives CASSQDLKGGWRAFF.

The chain has TRBV5-4 and TRBJ1-2; no clear D gene. The germline V and J ends were trimmed by 0 bases and 1 base, with 4 bases remaining between them. From germline, CDR1 is SGHNT and CDR2 YYREEE (reference sequence). The CDR3 is made up of 13 amino acids. In DNA form, the CDR3 reads TGTGCCAGCAGCTTGGACAGTAACTATGGCTACACCTTC. Translation: CASSLDSNYGYTF.

The rearrangement joins TRBV9 to TRBJ1-2; 12 bases line up with TRBD1. CDR3 length: 16 residues. Germline V CDR1 and CDR2: SGDLS, YYNGEE. The trim removed 3 bases at V and 0 bases at J, leaving 3 bases unmatched. The CDR3 DNA reads TGTGCCAGCAGCGACCGGGACAGGGGGCCTAACTATGGCTACACCTTC. Protein product: CASSDRDRGPNYGYTF.

V usage is TRBV7-8 and J usage is TRBJ2-7, with 9 positions matching TRBD2. Germline CDR1 and CDR2: SGHVS and FQNEAQ. This CDR3 is built from 13 residues. After removal of 2 bases from V and 4 bases from J, the junction contained 0 bases not matched to a gene. The CDR3 sequence: CASSLLAGYEQYF. As DNA, the CDR3 is TGTGCCAGCAGCTTACTAGCGGGGTACGAGCAGTACTTC.

This chain links TRBV30 with TRBJ2-3; the match to TRBD1 covers 7 bases. Trimming cost V 3 bases and J 1 base; bases outside gene matches: 19. CDR3 size: 19 residues. Germline CDR1 GTSNPN, CDR2 SVGIG (reference sequence). The CDR3 DNA reads as TGTGCCTGGAGCCACGAGCCCGGGACAGTAATCCCCGGCACAGATACGCAGTATTTT. Translated, it gives CAWSHEPGTVIPGTDTQYF.

V usage is TRBV6-6 and J usage is TRBJ2-7; the match to TRBD2 covers 8 bases. The CDR3 is made up of 15 amino acids. J was trimmed by 4 bases and V by 2 bases; bases with no gene match: 7. Germline CDR1 is MNHNY and CDR2 is SVGAGI (reference sequence). The CDR3 DNA follows: TGTGCCAGCAGTTACAGGGTAGCGGGACCGTACGAGCAGTACTTC. It encodes CASSYRVAGPYEQYF.

There are a few counts of this clone. The rearrangement uses TRBV6-6 and TRBJ1-2, with D possibly being TRBD1 (5 bases). Trimming stripped 0 bases from V and 2 bases from J, with 10 bases between. The CDR3 length is 15 residues. Germline V gene data show CDR1 as MNHNY and CDR2 as SVGAGI (reference sequence). The CDR3 DNA follows: TGTGCCAGCAGTTACTCAGGCAGGGAGAACTATGGCTACACCTTC. It encodes CASSYSGRENYGYTF.

The V call is TRBV7-6, the J call TRBJ2-7; TRBD1 aligns across 7 bases. CDR3 length: 15 residues. Germline trimming cut 6 bases from V and 2 bases from J; bases unmatched to any gene: 10. Germline assignment: CDR1 SGHVS and CDR2 FNYEAQ. The CDR3 sequence is CASSSRTGRTYEQYF. The CDR3 nucleotides read TGTGCCAGCAGTTCCCGGACAGGCCGAACCTACGAGCAGTACTTC.